This TCR beta chain was captured in a study of blood T cell repertoires in COVID-19. For the study at large: Sample material is recorded as cDNA or gDNA derived from T cells, B-cell-depleted T cells, or PBMCs.

This CDR3 is 16 amino acids long. V was clipped by 6 bases and J by 7 bases, with 24 bases between them. Germline V lookup: CDR1 MGHRA, CDR2 YSYEKL. Generated by immunoSEQ multiplex PCR, the TCRdb table keeps only in-frame clones and is missing some. The data contain over 250,000 clones, 75% to 90% of them seen just once; the ten biggest clones take up approximately 9.9%. This clonotype was sampled from a woman in her seventies with acute or convalescent COVID-19. This chain uses TRBV4-1 with TRBJ1-2, with D tentatively TRBD1 (6 bases). Sequencing used peripheral blood. The CDR3 is CASSPSATGNLVGYTF. The CDR3 DNA reads TGCGCCAGCAGTCCGAGTGCAACAGGGAACTTAGTTGGCTACACCTTC.